This record looks at one T cell receptor beta chain sequence and its context. Its antigen specificity is not known. Per-base qualities were not stored, and no clone one base away is much larger. A MiSeq instrument was used for deep resolution sequencing, which targeted depths ranging from 1 in 1 million up to 1 in 200,000 T cells, with coverage averaging 10x for each clonotype. TCR beta libraries were generated with the immunoSEQ hsTCRB Kit. The original pipeline was this. The data were analyzed with ImmunoSEQ Analyzer and ImmunoSEQ Data Assistant, and V, D and J gene assignments followed IMGT definitions. Clonality, with values ranging from 0 to 1, was calculated as one minus the normalized Shannon entropy of productive rearrangement frequencies. Public clonotype analysis was restricted to overrepresented clonotypes comprising at least 0.05% of each patient's repertoire. Repertoires from about a dozen age-matched healthy donors in immuneACCESS were used as clonality controls. TCRdb limited this immuneACCESS table to in-frame rearrangements with V and J called. A share of clones is missing; checked studies link under half to unresolved V genes, and the rest is unexplained. V and J calls and clone size are given by that table; D and trimming were obtained from the DNA. In this sample the table shows 110,000 to 150,000 clones, roughly 90% of which occur a single time. 11% of the sample is held by the ten biggest clonotypes.

The data originate from a study of cytotoxic CD8 clonotypes in ibrutinib-treated CLL (TCRdb year 2021). About the study as a whole: The cohort was composed of about 10 relapsed/refractory and approximately 16 treatment-naive patients; IGHV unmutated status was identified in 17 patients. Responses were partial in approximately 24 patients and complete in 2; after median 68 months follow-up, some 14 stayed in remission and about 12 progressed. Samples at response were collected after a median of roughly twelve months of treatment, with a range of roughly 6 to 36 months. On average, each sample yielded approximately 250,000 productive templates and about 95,000 productive rearrangements. Of the roughly 86 people in the trial, some 28 had longitudinal samples available. Cryopreserved peripheral blood mononuclear cells were collected before treatment, at response, and at either disease progression or sustained remission. Every sample from remission and from progressive disease was obtained while the patients were still on ibrutinib. On the study overall, not on this receptor specifically: An increase in clonality was observed at ibrutinib response, with clonality remaining stable during sustained remission and falling back toward baseline at progression. Baseline clonality exceeded that of age-matched healthy donors and correlated strongly with circulating CD8+ T-cell counts. Sampling times were not matched between sustained-remission and progressing patients, and lymph node repertoires were not studied. Public clonotypes were rare and either shrank or stayed stable during treatment, and the rise in clonality at ibrutinib response reflected expansion of private clonotypes.

Per the germline V gene (reference sequence), MNHEY is the CDR1 and SMNVEV is the CDR2. Trimmed from V: 6 bases; trimmed from J: 0 bases; junction bases lacking a gene match: 11. Inclusive of the bounding cysteine and phenylalanine, the CDR3 is 18 residues long. Only the CDR3 DNA is retained, 54 bases long and in frame from the first base. The label giving this sample's time point can be read as: 12 months on ibrutinib. For TCR beta library preparation, around 2.1 micrograms of genomic DNA were extracted from the cryopreserved PBMCs. Longitudinal blood samples from CLL patients on ibrutinib monotherapy underwent high-throughput TCR beta sequencing. The patients took part in an open-label, single-center phase 2 trial of ibrutinib monotherapy.

This clonotype was obtained from a human donor with chronic lymphocytic leukemia. Sequencing used PBMCs, obtained after 12 months of ibrutinib treatment. The sequence is built from TRBV27 and TRBJ1-6, and 7 bases in between align with TRBD1. The CDR3 in this case is CASRHTGTESSYNSPLHF. The DNA is as follows: TGTGCCAGCAGGCATACCGGGACAGAAAGCTCCTATAATTCACCCCTCCACTTT.